The 28 T cell receptor beta chains presented below share a single source sample, sequenced in a study of T cell repertoires in cytomegalovirus infection. These receptors have no known antigen. TCRdb re-analysed the reads in MiXCR, keeping a single row per CDR3 protein. The repertoire includes 450,000 to 600,000 distinct CDR3 sequences, about 39% of them detected once, and approximately 40% sits in the top ten. The sample in question was cultured PBMCs, obtained from culture after CMV antigen stimulation. The receptors were sampled from a human donor in good health (CMV status not recorded). Some clones in this sample may be carry-over from other donors' samples.

The V call is TRBV7-2, the J call TRBJ1-1; no clear D. Trimming left V 5 bases short and J 5 bases short, with 12 bases between. The CDR3 has 13 residues. Per germline, CDR1 SGHTA and CDR2 FQGNSA. The CDR3 DNA follows: TGTGCCAGCAGCCCCCCCTTGACGACTGAAGCTTTCTTT. Translating gives CASSPPLTTEAFF.

This chain uses TRBV18 with TRBJ1-2, with 7 positions matching TRBD1. V gave up 6 bases and J gave up 4 bases; unmatched junction bases: 14. Looked up from germline, CDR1 is KGHSH and CDR2 is LQKENI. The CDR3 has 16 residues. In DNA, the CDR3 is TGTGCCAGCTCCCCAACGGCGGGACAGCAATCCTATGGCTACACCTTC. This codes for CASSPTAGQQSYGYTF. Based on the CDR3 plus reference TRBV18 and TRBJ1-2, the full variable domain is NAGVMQNPRHLVRRRGQEARLRCSPMKGHSHVYWYRQLPEEGLKFMVYLQKENIIDESGMPKERFSAEFPKEGPSILRIQQVVRGDSAAYFCASSPTAGQQSYGYTFGSGTRLTVV.

The CDR3 nucleotides read TGTGCCAGCAACCCACGTGCACAGGGACGGAATTCACCCCTCCACTTT. Residues: CASNPRAQGRNSPLHF. The chain employs TRBV6-5 and TRBJ1-6, with D possibly TRBD1 on 6 matching bases. The CDR3 spans 16 residues. Trimming removed 7 bases at V and 7 bases at J, with 20 bases between. Germline CDR1 reads MNHEY; CDR2 reads SVGAGI.

This clonotype was counted ten times or more. This chain links TRBV7-2 with TRBJ1-2; 8 bases are shared with TRBD1. CDR1 and CDR2 (germline): SGHTA, FQGNSA. V was clipped by 4 bases and J by 4 bases; unmatched bases: 2. This CDR3 spans 13 amino acids. The CDR3 loop reads CASSSDRGYGYTF. The CDR3 nucleotides are TGTGCCAGCAGCTCAGACAGGGGCTATGGCTACACCTTC. Filled out from reference TRBV7-2 and TRBJ1-2, the complete variable domain reads GAGVSQSPSNKVTEKGKDVELRCDPISGHTALYWYRQSLGQGLEFLIYFQGNSAPDKSGLPSDRFSAERTGGSVSTLTIQRTQQEDSAVYLCASSSDRGYGYTFGSGTRLTVV.

This clonotype was observed once. The J gene is TRBJ2-5, the V gene TRBV5-4, with TRBD2 identical over 8 bases. This CDR3 comprises 15 residues. Looked up from germline, CDR1 is SGHNT and CDR2 is YYREEE (reference sequence). With V trimmed by 3 bases and J by 0 bases, 4 bases remained unmatched. This CDR3 is CASSSLAGNQETQYF. DNA for the CDR3: TGTGCCAGCAGCTCGTTAGCGGGGAACCAAGAGACCCAGTACTTC.

The table lists this clonotype with a few counts. The rearrangement joins TRBV12-3 or TRBV12-4 to TRBJ1-5; TRBD1 is a possible D gene (6 bases). The CDR3 is made up of 14 amino acids. V lost 6 bases to trimming and J lost 7 bases, with 16 bases between them. The CDR3, as DNA: TGTGCCAGCAGACCTGAACAGGGTGTCCAGCCCCAGCATTTT. Translated: CASRPEQGVQPQHF.

This clonotype showed up just a few times. J is TRBJ1-5 and V is TRBV7-2; the match to TRBD1 covers 8 bases. CDR1 and CDR2 from the germline V gene are SGHTA and FQGNSA. V gave up 3 bases and J gave up 2 bases; unmatched junction bases: 3. The CDR3 runs 15 residues. The CDR3 nucleotides are TGTGCCAGCAGCTTCTTACAGGGGGGCAATCAGCCCCAGCATTTT. It translates to CASSFLQGGNQPQHF.

CDR3 sequence (DNA): TGTGCCAGCACCTGGGACAGGCGCGAGCAGTACTTC. Protein: CASTWDRREQYF. The chain employs TRBV6-6 and TRBJ2-7; 8 nucleotides match TRBD1. CDR1 is MNHNY, CDR2 SVGAGI, per germline (reference sequence). V lost 7 bases to trimming and J lost 6 bases; unmatched junction nucleotides: 5. This CDR3 spans 12 amino acids.

This clonotype was picked up a small number of times. The chain uses TRBV7-2 and TRBJ1-5; no reliable D call. The germline V and J ends were trimmed by 2 bases and 7 bases, with 15 bases remaining between them. CDR3 length: 15 residues. Germline values: CDR1 SGHTA, CDR2 FQGNSA. The CDR3 nucleotides read TGTGCCAGCAGCTTATCTGGGGTCGCTGGCCAGCCCCAGCATTTT. It is translated as CASSLSGVAGQPQHF.

The rearrangement joins TRBV12-3 or TRBV12-4 to TRBJ1-4; TRBD1 aligns across 10 bases. The CDR3 totals 14 residues. The ends lost 6 bases at V and 7 bases at J; junction bases unmatched: 5. CDR3 sequence: CASRAGTGAEKLFF. The CDR3 region has the DNA TGTGCCAGCAGGGCCGGGACAGGGGCTGAAAAACTGTTTTTT.

The J gene is TRBJ1-1, the V gene TRBV20-1; D gene ambiguous. Germline assignment: CDR1 DFQATT and CDR2 SNEGSKA (reference sequence). There are 13 residues in the CDR3. Trimming took 6 bases from V and 3 from J, leaving 14 bases between them. CDR3 DNA: TGCAGTGCCAGTTCGGGTCTAGACACTGAAGCTTTCTTT. Translated: CSASSGLDTEAFF.

This chain connects TRBV27 to TRBJ1-4; D unresolved. Trimming removed 6 bases at V and 6 bases at J, with 32 bases between. CDR3 size: 20 residues. Germline V CDR1 and CDR2: MNHEY, SMNVEV (reference sequence). The CDR3 here is CASSYRPPRLRTKAHEKLFF. In DNA, the CDR3 is TGTGCCAGCAGCTACCGACCCCCAAGGCTGCGAACTAAAGCCCATGAAAAACTGTTTTTT.

The chain has TRBV7-9 and TRBJ2-7; TRBD1 might be the D (6 bases). The CDR3 extends over 13 amino acids. Germline V lookup: CDR1 SEHNR, CDR2 FQNEAQ (reference sequence). Trimming took off 5 bases at V and 4 bases at J, with 12 bases between the two ends. The CDR3 nucleotides read TGTGCCAGCAGCGCTGGGACACCATACGAGCAGTACTTC. As protein: CASSAGTPYEQYF.

This clonotype has a handful of counts. V gene TRBV7-9 combines with J gene TRBJ2-7, with TRBD1 identical over 8 bases. The V gene end was trimmed by 6 bases and the J gene end by 5 bases; junction bases not matched to a gene: 6. The CDR3 totals 13 residues. Germline lookup yields CDR1 SEHNR and CDR2 FQNEAQ (reference sequence). Here the CDR3 DNA reads TGTGCCAGCAGAACAACAGGGGGTAACGAGCAGTACTTC. It codes for CASRTTGGNEQYF.

This clonotype was seen only a few times. This rearrangement joins TRBV2 to TRBJ2-4; the D is unclear. CDR3 length: 11 residues. V lost 6 bases and J lost 15, with 15 bases in between. Germline values: CDR1 SNHLY, CDR2 FYNNEI. As DNA, the CDR3 is TGTGCCAGCAGCCCTAGATGGGCGTCGTACTTC. Residues: CASSPRWASYF.

The chain employs TRBV4-1 and TRBJ1-4, with D perhaps matching TRBD1 (5 bases). This CDR3 has 15 residues. Germline-derived CDR1 and CDR2 are MGHRA and YSYEKL. The V gene lost 1 base and the J gene lost 5 bases, with 11 bases spanning the gap. The CDR3, as DNA: TGCGCCAGCAGCCAAGGGGGCAGGCGGAATGAAAAACTGTTTTTT. This gives the protein CASSQGGRRNEKLFF.

A few counts support this clonotype. The chain is built from TRBV28 and TRBJ2-5, with D perhaps assigned TRBD1 or TRBD2 (7 bases each). Per germline, CDR1 MDHEN and CDR2 SYDVKM. V lost 5 bases and J 7 bases, leaving 14 bases between the germline ends. The CDR3 totals 13 residues. This CDR3 reads CASSPGGAWTQYF. The CDR3 nucleotides read TGTGCCAGCAGTCCAGGGGGGGCCTGGACCCAGTACTTC. The entire variable domain, with the rest obtained from reference TRBV28 and TRBJ2-5, is as follows: DVKVTQSSRYLVKRTGEKVFLECVQDMDHENMFWYRQDPGLGLRLIYFSYDVKMKEKGDIPEGYSVSREKKERFSLILESASTNQTSMYLCASSPGGAWTQYFGPGTRLLVL.

This sequence joins TRBV7-9 and TRBJ1-1, with D possibly being TRBD1 (5 bases). With 8 bases removed from V and 1 base from J, the gap between germline ends came to 14 bases. This CDR3 spans 14 amino acids. The germline CDR1 and CDR2 sequences are SEHNR and FQNEAQ (reference sequence). The CDR3 reads CASETIRGNTEAFF. The CDR3 DNA reads as TGTGCCAGCGAAACCATAAGGGGGAACACTGAAGCTTTCTTT.

This clonotype showed up just a few times. The chain uses TRBV11-3 and TRBJ2-2; D not certain. This CDR3 spans 14 amino acids. V lost 5 bases and J lost 4, with 11 bases in between. CDR1 is SGHNT and CDR2 is YENEEA in the germline V gene. The CDR3: CASSPPQATGELFF. The CDR3 DNA reads as TGTGCCAGCAGCCCCCCCCAGGCCACCGGGGAGCTGTTTTTT.

At least ten counts were recorded for this clonotype. This rearrangement joins TRBV12-3 or TRBV12-4 to TRBJ2-3; D might be TRBD1 or TRBD2, each matching 5 bases. Trimming shortened V by 6 bases and J by 0 bases, and 7 bases separated the two germline ends. This CDR3 comprises 13 residues. The CDR3 region has the DNA TGTGCCAGCAGCCGGGACAGCACAGATACGCAGTATTTT. Its protein product is CASSRDSTDTQYF.

The chain combines TRBV2 with TRBJ2-3, with 10 bases lining up with TRBD2. The CDR3 consists of 14 residues. The germline gives CDR1 SNHLY, CDR2 FYNNEI. V lost 6 bases and J lost 3; bases outside the gene matches: 3. CDR3: CASRPSGGTDTQYF. The CDR3 bases are TGTGCCAGCAGGCCTAGCGGGGGAACAGATACGCAGTATTTT.

This chain links TRBV6-1 with TRBJ1-5; D gene uncertain. CDR1 MNHNS and CDR2 SASEGT come from the germline V gene. Trimming removed 2 bases from V and 5 bases from J, with 13 bases in between. The CDR3 is 15 residues long. CDR3 region: CASSEWRGVDQPQHF. The CDR3 coding sequence is TGTGCCAGCAGTGAATGGCGTGGGGTCGATCAGCCCCAGCATTTT.

This clonotype was seen more than once but under ten times. The genes are TRBV28 and TRBJ2-7; D might be TRBD1 or TRBD2, each matching 5 bases. The CDR3 extends over 13 amino acids. Germline assignment: CDR1 MDHEN and CDR2 SYDVKM. V lost 11 bases and J lost 2, with 16 bases in between. The CDR3 bases are TGTGCCGTCGCCGGGGCGGGTACCTACGAGCAGTACTTC. It translates to CAVAGAGTYEQYF.

This clonotype is a singleton in its sample. The chain links TRBV6-6 to TRBJ1-1; D call uncertain. The CDR3 has 15 amino acids. V was clipped by 5 bases and J by 8 bases, with 21 bases between them. The germline V gene encodes CDR1 MNHNY and CDR2 SVGAGI (reference sequence). The chain's CDR3 is CASSVGVGILAEAFF. CDR3 nucleotides: TGTGCCAGCAGTGTGGGTGTTGGCATCCTTGCCGAAGCTTTCTTT.

This clonotype was recorded a few times. The chain carries TRBV7-6 and TRBJ2-5; 14 bases are shared with TRBD2. CDR3 length equals 17 residues. J gave up 4 bases and V 3 bases, and 7 bases lay outside the gene matches. CDR1 is SGHVS, CDR2 FNYEAQ, per germline. The CDR3 nucleotides are TGTGCCAGCAGCTTGGGACTAGCGGGAGAAGAGGGAGAGACCCAGTACTTC. Protein sequence: CASSLGLAGEEGETQYF.

The table lists this clonotype with a few counts. This chain uses TRBV7-2 with TRBJ1-5; 7 nucleotides align to TRBD1. The junction had 6 bases not matched to a gene; V was cut back by 5 bases and J by 2 bases. The CDR3 has 15 residues. Germline CDR1 and CDR2: SGHTA and FQGNSA. CDR3 DNA sequence: TGTGCCAGCAGCACCCGAGGGGGCGGCAATCAGCCCCAGCATTTT. Its protein product is CASSTRGGGNQPQHF.

This chain links TRBV6-2 or TRBV6-3 with TRBJ2-7; the D is unclear. The CDR3 runs 12 residues. Germline CDR1 is MNHEY and CDR2 is SVGEGT. Trimming took off 5 bases at V and 6 bases at J, with 11 bases between the two ends. CDR3 DNA sequence: TGTGCCAGCAGTACGACACTCGCCGAGCAGTACTTC. Protein product: CASSTTLAEQYF.

This clonotype was observed a few times. V gene TRBV7-6 combines with J gene TRBJ1-6; 9 bases fit TRBD1. CDR1 SGHVS and CDR2 FNYEAQ come from the germline V gene. The CDR3 spans 16 residues. V shed 2 bases and J 10 bases; nucleotides not matched to a gene: 9. The CDR3 coding sequence is TGTGCCAGCAGCTTAACCGAGGGACAGGGCGGGTCACCCCTCCACTTT. Its protein product is CASSLTEGQGGSPLHF.